One and the same sample provided the 9 T cell receptor beta chains below, sequenced in a study of T cell repertoires in cytomegalovirus infection. In TCRdb, the reads were re-called with MiXCR into one record per CDR3 protein. This sample yields over 95,000 distinct CDR3 sequences, of which roughly 31% are seen a single time; roughly two fifths belongs to the top ten. No antigen has been identified for these receptors. Specimen: CD8+ T cells from cultured PBMCs, collected from culture after CMV antigen stimulation. Receptor source: a human donor in good health (CMV status not recorded). Some clones in this sample may be carry-over from other donors' samples.

The genes are TRBV5-1 and TRBJ2-3, with D possibly being TRBD1 (5 bases). This CDR3 region has 17 residues. Germline V gives CDR1 SGHRS, CDR2 YFSETQ. V was clipped by 0 bases and J by 2 bases, with 16 bases between them. The CDR3 region has the DNA TGCGCCAGCAGCTTGGAGGGGTTGACGAAAAACACAGATACGCAGTATTTT. The encoded protein is CASSLEGLTKNTDTQYF. Based on the CDR3 plus reference TRBV5-1 and TRBJ2-3, the full variable domain is KAGVTQTPRYLIKTRGQQVTLSCSPISGHRSVSWYQQTPGQGLQFLFEYFSETQRNKGNFPGRFSGRQFSNSRSEMNVSTLELGDSALYLCASSLEGLTKNTDTQYFGPGTRLTVL.

This clonotype was seen repeatedly, ten times or more. J is TRBJ2-7 and V is TRBV7-2; D is unresolved. Germline CDR1 is SGHTA and CDR2 is FQGNSA. Trimming removed 1 base at V and 0 bases at J, with 7 bases between. There are 14 residues in the CDR3. The CDR3 DNA follows: TGTGCCAGCAGCTTAGACCGGATCTCCTACGAGCAGTACTTC. Its protein is CASSLDRISYEQYF.

This chain connects TRBV7-2 to TRBJ1-4; 11 bases match TRBD1. The germline V gene encodes CDR1 SGHTA and CDR2 FQGNSA. The CDR3 has 18 amino acids. The V and J ends lost 2 bases and 6 bases, in that order; junction bases with no gene match: 11. CDR3: CASSLMGQGQGVYEKLFF. CDR3 in DNA: TGTGCCAGCAGCTTAATGGGACAGGGACAGGGGGTTTATGAAAAACTGTTTTTT.

There are a few counts of this clonotype. The chain is built from TRBV7-9 and TRBJ2-5, with TRBD2 matching over 10 bases. V shed 0 bases, J shed 3 bases, and the junction held 7 bases outside the gene matches. Germline loops: CDR1 SEHNR, CDR2 FQNEAQ (reference sequence). The CDR3 loop spans 17 amino acids. CDR3: CASSLASSGGQKETQYF. DNA of the CDR3: TGTGCCAGCAGCTTAGCATCTAGCGGGGGTCAAAAAGAGACCCAGTACTTC. Based on the CDR3 plus reference TRBV7-9 and TRBJ2-5, the full variable domain is DTGVSQNPRHKITKRGQNVTFRCDPISEHNRLYWYRQTLGQGPEFLTYFQNEAQLEKSRLLSDRFSAERPKGSFSTLEIQRTEQGDSAMYLCASSLASSGGQKETQYFGPGTRLLVL.

This clonotype was found many times. V and J are TRBV12-3 or TRBV12-4 and TRBJ2-2; possible D gene TRBD1, 5 bases. The CDR3 sequence is 14 residues long. Deletions cut 3 bases from V and 5 bases from J, with 10 bases between. CDR3 residues: CASSLPYRTGELFF. CDR3 bases: TGTGCCAGCAGTTTGCCCTACAGGACCGGGGAGCTGTTTTTT.

This clonotype has only a few counts. The V call is TRBV6-1, the J call TRBJ1-1, with unresolved D. Trimming left V 4 bases short and J 6 bases short, with 12 bases between. Germline loops: CDR1 MNHNS, CDR2 SASEGT. This CDR3 has 13 residues. CDR3 coding DNA: TGTGCCAGCAGTGCTCCCAACGACGCTGAAGCTTTCTTT. Its translation: CASSAPNDAEAFF.

The CDR3 reads CASSGSLGQTNEAFF. For the CDR3, the DNA is TGTGCCAGCAGCGGCAGCCTGGGACAGACAAACGAAGCTTTCTTT. The J gene is TRBJ1-1, the V gene TRBV9, with TRBD1 matching over 7 bases. The germline V gene encodes CDR1 SGDLS and CDR2 YYNGEE. J gave up 8 bases and V 3 bases, and 13 bases lay outside the gene matches. The CDR3 length is 15 residues. Complete variable domain (other parts from reference TRBV9 and TRBJ1-1): DSGVTQTPKHLITATGQRVTLRCSPRSGDLSVYWYQQSLDQGLQFLIQYYNGEERAKGNILERFSAQQFPDLHSELNLSSLELGDSALYFCASSGSLGQTNEAFFGQGTRLTVV.

The sample holds many counts of this clonotype. V gene TRBV7-2 combines with J gene TRBJ2-7; TRBD1 aligns across 11 bases. With 1 base clipped from V and 0 bases from J, the junction kept 2 bases outside the gene matches. In germline, CDR1 is SGHTA, CDR2 FQGNSA. The CDR3 spans 16 residues. In DNA form, the CDR3 reads TGTGCCAGCAGCTTAGATGGGACAGGGGGCTCCTACGAGCAGTACTTC. It is translated as CASSLDGTGGSYEQYF. The complete variable domain, with remaining parts taken from reference TRBV7-2 and TRBJ2-7, reads GAGVSQSPSNKVTEKGKDVELRCDPISGHTALYWYRQSLGQGLEFLIYFQGNSAPDKSGLPSDRFSAERTGGSVSTLTIQRTQQEDSAVYLCASSLDGTGGSYEQYFGPGTRLTVT.

The genes are TRBV4-3 and TRBJ2-3; no clear D gene. This CDR3 contains 18 residues. Germline lookup yields CDR1 LGHNA and CDR2 YSLEER. V was shortened by 0 bases and J by 6 bases, with 22 bases between the two germline ends. The CDR3 sequence is CASSQETPFQLKMDTQYF. The CDR3 DNA reads as TGCGCCAGCAGCCAAGAAACCCCGTTTCAGCTCAAGATGGATACGCAGTATTTT.